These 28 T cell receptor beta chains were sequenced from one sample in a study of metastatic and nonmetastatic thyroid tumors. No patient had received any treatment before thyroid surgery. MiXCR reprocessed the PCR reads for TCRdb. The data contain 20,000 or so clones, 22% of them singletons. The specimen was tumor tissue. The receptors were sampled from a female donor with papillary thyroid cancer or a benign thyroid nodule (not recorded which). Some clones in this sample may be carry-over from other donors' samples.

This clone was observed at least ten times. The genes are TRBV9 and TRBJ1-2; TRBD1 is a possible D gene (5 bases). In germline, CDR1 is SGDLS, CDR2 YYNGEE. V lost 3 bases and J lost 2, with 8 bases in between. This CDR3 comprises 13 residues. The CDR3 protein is CASSGDGNYGYTF. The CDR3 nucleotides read TGTGCCAGCAGCGGGGACGGGAACTATGGCTACACCTTC.

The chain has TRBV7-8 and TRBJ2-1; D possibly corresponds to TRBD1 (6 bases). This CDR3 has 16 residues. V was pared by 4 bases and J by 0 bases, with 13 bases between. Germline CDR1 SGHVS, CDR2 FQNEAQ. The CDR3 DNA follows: TGTGCCAGCAGCTACATCACAGGGAGCTCCTACAATGAGCAGTTCTTC. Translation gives CASSYITGSSYNEQFF. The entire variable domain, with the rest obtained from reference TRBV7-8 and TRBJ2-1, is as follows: GAGVSQSPRYKVAKRGQDVALRCDPISGHVSLFWYQQALGQGPEFLTYFQNEAQLDKSGLPSDRFFAERPEGSVSTLKIQRTQQEDSAVYLCASSYITGSSYNEQFFGPGTRLTVL.

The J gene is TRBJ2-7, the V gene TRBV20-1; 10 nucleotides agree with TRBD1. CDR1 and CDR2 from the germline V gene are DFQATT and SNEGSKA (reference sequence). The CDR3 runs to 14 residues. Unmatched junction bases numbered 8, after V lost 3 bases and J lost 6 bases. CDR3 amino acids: CSASPWDRGLEQYF. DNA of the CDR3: TGCAGTGCTAGTCCCTGGGACAGGGGACTCGAGCAGTACTTC.

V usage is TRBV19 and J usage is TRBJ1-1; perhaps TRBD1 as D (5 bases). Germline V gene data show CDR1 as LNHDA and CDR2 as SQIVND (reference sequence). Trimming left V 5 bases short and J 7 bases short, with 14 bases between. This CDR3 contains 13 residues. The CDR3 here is CASSLTGASEAFF. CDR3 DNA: TGTGCCAGTAGTCTAACCGGGGCCAGTGAAGCTTTCTTT.

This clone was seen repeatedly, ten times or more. The CDR3 region has the DNA TGTGCCACCATTGCGGTGACAGGGGGCGATTCACCCCTCCACTTT. It is translated as CATIAVTGGDSPLHF. The J gene is TRBJ1-6, the V gene TRBV24-1; 10 nucleotides match TRBD1. J lost 8 bases, V lost 8 bases, and 8 bases had no gene match. The germline V gene has CDR1 KGHDR and CDR2 SFDVKD. This CDR3 region has 15 residues.

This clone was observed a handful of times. Here the CDR3 DNA reads TGCAGTGCTTCGACTAGCGGGAGATCCTACAATGAGCAGTTCTTC. Protein product: CSASTSGRSYNEQFF. This chain joins TRBV20-1 and TRBJ2-1; 12 bases match TRBD2. The CDR3 extends over 15 amino acids. CDR1 is DFQATT, CDR2 SNEGSKA, per germline (reference sequence). V trimming: 5 bases; J trimming: 1 base; junction bases outside the gene matches: 3.

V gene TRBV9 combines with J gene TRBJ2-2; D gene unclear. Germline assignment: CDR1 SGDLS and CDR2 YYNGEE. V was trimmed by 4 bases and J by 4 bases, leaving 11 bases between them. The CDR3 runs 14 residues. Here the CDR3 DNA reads TGTGCCAGCAGCTCTTCCTTTGGCACCGGGGAGCTGTTTTTT. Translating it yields CASSSSFGTGELFF.

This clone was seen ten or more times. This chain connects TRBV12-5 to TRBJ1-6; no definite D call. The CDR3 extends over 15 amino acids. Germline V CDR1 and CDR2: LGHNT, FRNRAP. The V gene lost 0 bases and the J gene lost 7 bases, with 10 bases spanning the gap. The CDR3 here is CASGLVEQRNSPLHF. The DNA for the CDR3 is TGTGCTAGTGGTTTGGTCGAACAGCGGAATTCACCCCTCCACTTT.

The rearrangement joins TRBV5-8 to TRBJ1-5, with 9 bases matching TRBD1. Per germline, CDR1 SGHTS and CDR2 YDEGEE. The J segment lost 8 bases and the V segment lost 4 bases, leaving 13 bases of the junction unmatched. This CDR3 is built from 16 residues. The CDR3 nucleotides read TGTGCCAGCAGCCCCATATGGGACAGGGAAGGGGAGCCCCAGCATTTT. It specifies CASSPIWDREGEPQHF.

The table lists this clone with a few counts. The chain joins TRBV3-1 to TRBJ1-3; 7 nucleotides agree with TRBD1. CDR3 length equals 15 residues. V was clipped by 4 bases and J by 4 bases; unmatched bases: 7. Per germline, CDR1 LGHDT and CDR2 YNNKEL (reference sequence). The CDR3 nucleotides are TGTGCCAGCAGCCGCACAGGGGTGCAAGGAAACACCATATATTTT. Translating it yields CASSRTGVQGNTIYF.

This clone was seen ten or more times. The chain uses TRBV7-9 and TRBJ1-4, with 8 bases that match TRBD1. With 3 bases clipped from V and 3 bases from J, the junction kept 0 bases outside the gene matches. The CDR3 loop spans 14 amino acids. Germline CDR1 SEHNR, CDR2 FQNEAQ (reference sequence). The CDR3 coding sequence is TGTGCCAGCAGCTTGGGACAGGCTAATGAAAAACTGTTTTTT. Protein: CASSLGQANEKLFF.

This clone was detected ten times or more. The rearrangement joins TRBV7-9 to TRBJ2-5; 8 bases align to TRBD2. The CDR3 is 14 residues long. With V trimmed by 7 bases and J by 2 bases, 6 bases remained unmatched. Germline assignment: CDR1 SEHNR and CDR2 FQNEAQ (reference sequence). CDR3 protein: CASTRTGGQETQYF. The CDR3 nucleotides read TGTGCCAGCACCCGAACGGGAGGGCAAGAGACCCAGTACTTC.

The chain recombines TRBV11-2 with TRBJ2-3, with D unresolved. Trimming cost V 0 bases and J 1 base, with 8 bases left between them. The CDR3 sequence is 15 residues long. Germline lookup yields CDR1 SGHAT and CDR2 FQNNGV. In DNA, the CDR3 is TGTGCCAGCAGCTTAGAGCGGCCTGGCACAGATACGCAGTATTTT. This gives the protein CASSLERPGTDTQYF. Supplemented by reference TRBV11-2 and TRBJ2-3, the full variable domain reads EAGVAQSPRYKIIEKRQSVAFWCNPISGHATLYWYQQILGQGPKLLIQFQNNGVVDDSQLPKDRFSAERLKGVDSTLKIQPAKLEDSAVYLCASSLERPGTDTQYFGPGTRLTVL.

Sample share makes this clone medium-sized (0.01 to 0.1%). CDR3 bases: TGTGCCAGCAGCTGGACAAACTCTGGGGCCAACGTCCTGACTTTC. Translated, it gives CASSWTNSGANVLTF. This rearrangement joins TRBV11-2 to TRBJ2-6; possibly TRBD1 for D (5 bases). This CDR3 has 15 amino acids. Germline values: CDR1 SGHAT, CDR2 FQNNGV. V was pared by 4 bases and J by 0 bases, with 7 bases between.

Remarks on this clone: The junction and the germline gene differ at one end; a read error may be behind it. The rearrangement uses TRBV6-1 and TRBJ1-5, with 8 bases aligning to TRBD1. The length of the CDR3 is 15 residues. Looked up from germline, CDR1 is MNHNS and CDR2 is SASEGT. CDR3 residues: CARSEGQGKNQPQHF. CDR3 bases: TGTGCCAGAAGTGAAGGACAGGGAAAGAATCAGCCCCAGCATTTT.

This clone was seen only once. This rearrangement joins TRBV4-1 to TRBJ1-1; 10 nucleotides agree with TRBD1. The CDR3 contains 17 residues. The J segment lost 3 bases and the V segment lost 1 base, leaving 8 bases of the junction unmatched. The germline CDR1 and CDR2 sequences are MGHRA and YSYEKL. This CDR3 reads CASSQVTSGTGDTEAFF. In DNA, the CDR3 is TGCGCCAGCAGCCAAGTAACGTCCGGGACAGGGGACACTGAAGCTTTCTTT.

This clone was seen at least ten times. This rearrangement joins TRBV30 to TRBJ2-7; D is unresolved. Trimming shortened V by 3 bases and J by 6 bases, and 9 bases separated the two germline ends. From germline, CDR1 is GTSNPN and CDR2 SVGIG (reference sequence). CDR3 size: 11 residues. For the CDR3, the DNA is TGTGCCTGGAGGGACGCCTCCGAGCAGTACTTC. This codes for CAWRDASEQYF.

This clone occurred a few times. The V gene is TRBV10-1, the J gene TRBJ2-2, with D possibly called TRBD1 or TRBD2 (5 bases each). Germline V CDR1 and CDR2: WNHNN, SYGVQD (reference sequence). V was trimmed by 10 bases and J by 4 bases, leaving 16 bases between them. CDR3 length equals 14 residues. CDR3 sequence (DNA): TGCGCCACCCAGTTGGGACCGACCACCGGGGAGCTGTTTTTT. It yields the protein CATQLGPTTGELFF.

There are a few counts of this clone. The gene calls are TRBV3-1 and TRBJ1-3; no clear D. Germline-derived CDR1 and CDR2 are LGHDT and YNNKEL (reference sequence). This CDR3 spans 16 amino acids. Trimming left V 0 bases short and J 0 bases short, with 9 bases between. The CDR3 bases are TGTGCCAGCAGCCAAGACGCGGTATTCTCTGGAAACACCATATATTTT. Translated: CASSQDAVFSGNTIYF.

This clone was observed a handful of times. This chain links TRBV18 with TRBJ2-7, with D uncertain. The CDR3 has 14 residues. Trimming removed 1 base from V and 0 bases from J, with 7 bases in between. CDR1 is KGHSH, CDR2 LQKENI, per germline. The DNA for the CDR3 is TGTGCCAGCTCACCACAGACTGCCTCCTACGAGCAGTACTTC. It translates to CASSPQTASYEQYF.

CDR3 coding DNA: TGTGCCAGCAGACGAGGACAGTGCGTTGGTGGCTACACCTTC. As protein: CASRRGQCVGGYTF. The chain combines TRBV6-1 with TRBJ1-2; TRBD1 is a possible D gene (6 bases). CDR1 and CDR2 from the germline V gene are MNHNS and SASEGT. The CDR3 runs 14 residues. Deletions cut 6 bases from V and 7 bases from J, with 18 bases between.

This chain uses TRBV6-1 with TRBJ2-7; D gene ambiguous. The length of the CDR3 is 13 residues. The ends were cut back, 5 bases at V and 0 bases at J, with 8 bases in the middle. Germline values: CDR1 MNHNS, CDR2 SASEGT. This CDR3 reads CASSKYPSYEQYF. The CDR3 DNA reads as TGTGCCAGCAGTAAGTATCCCTCCTACGAGCAGTACTTC.

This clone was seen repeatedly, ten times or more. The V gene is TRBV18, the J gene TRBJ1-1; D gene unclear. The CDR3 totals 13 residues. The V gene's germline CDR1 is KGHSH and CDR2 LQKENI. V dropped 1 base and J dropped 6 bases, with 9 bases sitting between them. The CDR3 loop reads CASSPQAGSEAFF. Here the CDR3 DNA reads TGTGCCAGCTCACCACAGGCTGGATCTGAAGCTTTCTTT.

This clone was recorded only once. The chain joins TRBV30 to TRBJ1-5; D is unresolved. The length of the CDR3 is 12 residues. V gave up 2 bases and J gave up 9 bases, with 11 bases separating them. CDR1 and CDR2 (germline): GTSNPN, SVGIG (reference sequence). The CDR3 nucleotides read TGTGCCTGGAGTACCCCGACTGGGCCCCAGCATTTT. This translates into CAWSTPTGPQHF.

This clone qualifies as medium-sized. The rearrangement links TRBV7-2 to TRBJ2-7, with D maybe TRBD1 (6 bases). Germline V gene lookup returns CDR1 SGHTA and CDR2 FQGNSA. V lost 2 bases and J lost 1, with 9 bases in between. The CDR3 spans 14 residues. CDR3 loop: CASSLTTGSYEQYF. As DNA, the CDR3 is TGTGCCAGCAGCTTAACGACAGGATCCTACGAGCAGTACTTC. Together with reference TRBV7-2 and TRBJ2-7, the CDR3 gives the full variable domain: GAGVSQSPSNKVTEKGKDVELRCDPISGHTALYWYRQSLGQGLEFLIYFQGNSAPDKSGLPSDRFSAERTGGSVSTLTIQRTQQEDSAVYLCASSLTTGSYEQYFGPGTRLTVT.

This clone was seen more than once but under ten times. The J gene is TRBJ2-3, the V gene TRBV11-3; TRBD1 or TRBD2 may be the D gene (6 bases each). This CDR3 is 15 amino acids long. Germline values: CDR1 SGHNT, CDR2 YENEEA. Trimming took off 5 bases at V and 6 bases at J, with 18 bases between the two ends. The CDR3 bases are TGTGCCAGCAGCCCCAGACCATGGAGGGGGGATACGCAGTATTTT. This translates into CASSPRPWRGDTQYF.

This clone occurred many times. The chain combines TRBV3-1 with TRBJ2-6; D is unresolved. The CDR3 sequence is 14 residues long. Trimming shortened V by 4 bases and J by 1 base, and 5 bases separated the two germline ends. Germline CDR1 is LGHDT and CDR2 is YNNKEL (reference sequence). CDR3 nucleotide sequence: TGTGCCAGCAGCCCACTGTCTGGGGCCAACGTCCTGACTTTC. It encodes CASSPLSGANVLTF.

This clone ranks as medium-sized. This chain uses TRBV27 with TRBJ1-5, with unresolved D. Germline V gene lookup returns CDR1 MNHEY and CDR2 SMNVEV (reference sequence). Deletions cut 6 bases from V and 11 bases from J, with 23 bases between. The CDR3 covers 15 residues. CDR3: CASSQNLIARSAQHF. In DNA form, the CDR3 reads TGTGCCAGCAGCCAAAATTTAATTGCCCGGTCGGCCCAGCATTTT.